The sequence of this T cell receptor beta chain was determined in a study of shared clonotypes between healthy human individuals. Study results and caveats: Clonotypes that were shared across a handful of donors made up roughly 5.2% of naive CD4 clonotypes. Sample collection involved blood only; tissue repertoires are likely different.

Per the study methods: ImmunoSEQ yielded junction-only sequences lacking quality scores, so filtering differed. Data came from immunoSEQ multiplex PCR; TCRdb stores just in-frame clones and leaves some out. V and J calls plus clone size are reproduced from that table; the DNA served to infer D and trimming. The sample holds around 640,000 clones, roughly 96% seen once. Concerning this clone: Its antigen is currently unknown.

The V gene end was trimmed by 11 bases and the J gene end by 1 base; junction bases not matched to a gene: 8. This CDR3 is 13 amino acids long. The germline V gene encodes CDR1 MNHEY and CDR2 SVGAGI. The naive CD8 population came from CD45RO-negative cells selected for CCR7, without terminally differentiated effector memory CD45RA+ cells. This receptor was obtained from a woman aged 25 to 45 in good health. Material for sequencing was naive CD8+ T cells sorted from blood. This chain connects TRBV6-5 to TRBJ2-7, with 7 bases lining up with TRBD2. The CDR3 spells CAGVASGSYEQYF. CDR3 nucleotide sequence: TGTGCCGGGGTTGCTAGCGGTTCCTACGAGCAGTACTTC.